The 23 T cell receptor beta chains given below trace back to one sample, sequenced in a study of blood T cells in healthy people across ages. Alongside a J-beta primer mix, a sample-barcoded 5' primer served in a second PCR lasting about 7 to 11 cycles. TCRdb re-called the 5' RACE reads through MiXCR, storing one row per CDR3 protein. The sample lists 1.5 million to 2 million distinct CDR3 sequences; about 50% were seen once. Sequenced material: blood. The receptor source for this set is a woman between 40 and 55 years old in good health.

The chain joins TRBV11-1 to TRBJ2-7, with TRBD2 matching over 11 bases. Germline V gene lookup returns CDR1 SGHAT and CDR2 FQDESV (reference sequence). The CDR3 contains 16 residues. The junction had 5 bases not matched to a gene; V was cut back by 4 bases and J by 0 bases. As DNA, the CDR3 is TGTGCCAGCAGCTCCCTGGGACTAGCGGACTCCTACGAGCAGTACTTC. As protein: CASSSLGLADSYEQYF.

This chain links TRBV7-9 with TRBJ2-1; 11 nucleotides line up with TRBD2. Germline V CDR1 and CDR2: SEHNR, FQNEAQ (reference sequence). This CDR3 comprises 16 residues. Trimming removed 0 bases from V and 10 bases from J; junction bases left unmatched: 8. The CDR3 sequence: CASSLALAGGLGEQFF. The CDR3 DNA reads TGTGCCAGCAGCTTAGCTTTAGCGGGGGGGCTAGGCGAGCAGTTCTTC.

This clonotype appeared a few times. Its ends do not fully match the called genes, so a read error is possible. The rearrangement uses TRBV20-1 and TRBJ1-6, with D perhaps matching TRBD1 (6 bases). CDR3 length equals 15 residues. Germline V gene sequence: CDR1 DFQATT, CDR2 SNEGSKA (reference sequence). This CDR3 reads CSAREVGRDNSPLHF. CDR3 bases: TGCAGTGCTAGAGAAGTCGGCAGGGACAATTCGCCCCTCCACTTT.

This clonotype was detected ten times or more. The V gene is TRBV6-2 or TRBV6-3, the J gene TRBJ2-7; D call uncertain. Germline CDR1 is MNHEY and CDR2 is SVGEGT. Trimming cost V 2 bases and J 4 bases, with 15 bases left between them. This CDR3 has 15 amino acids. As DNA, the CDR3 is TGTGCCAGCAGTTACCCGGACGGAGCTACGTACGAGCAGTACTTC. Its protein product is CASSYPDGATYEQYF.

This clonotype showed up just once. This chain joins TRBV25-1 and TRBJ2-7; D unresolved. Germline values: CDR1 MGHDK, CDR2 SYGVNS. Trimming pared 5 bases from V and 7 bases from J, leaving 12 bases between. The CDR3 extends over 12 amino acids. CDR3 region: CASSYTNNEQYF. CDR3 nucleotides: TGTGCCAGCAGTTACACTAACAATGAGCAGTACTTC.

The rearrangement links TRBV28 to TRBJ2-1; maybe TRBD1 (5 bases). Germline-derived CDR1 and CDR2 are MDHEN and SYDVKM. V lost 2 bases to trimming and J lost 6 bases, with 11 bases between them. The CDR3 covers 14 residues. For the CDR3, the DNA is TGTGCCAGCAGTTTAACCCAGGGAAGCAATGAGCAGTTCTTC. Translated: CASSLTQGSNEQFF. Complete variable domain (other parts from reference TRBV28 and TRBJ2-1): DVKVTQSSRYLVKRTGEKVFLECVQDMDHENMFWYRQDPGLGLRLIYFSYDVKMKEKGDIPEGYSVSREKKERFSLILESASTNQTSMYLCASSLTQGSNEQFFGPGTRLTVL.

The chain employs TRBV3-1 and TRBJ2-5; 7 bases match TRBD2. Per the germline V gene, CDR1 is LGHDT and CDR2 is YNNKEL (reference sequence). V was clipped by 0 bases and J by 0 bases; unmatched bases: 10. This CDR3 comprises 18 residues. The CDR3 DNA is TGTGCCAGCAGCCAAGATGTCGACAGCGGGGTTTACCAAGAGACCCAGTACTTC. As protein: CASSQDVDSGVYQETQYF.

The genes are TRBV6-5 and TRBJ1-2; D perhaps matches TRBD1 (5 bases). The length of the CDR3 is 13 residues. Trimming removed 5 bases from V and 4 bases from J, with 11 bases in between. Per germline, CDR1 MNHEY and CDR2 SVGAGI. The CDR3 DNA reads TGTGCCAGCAGTCAGGGACCGGCCTATGGCTACACCTTC. Translated, it gives CASSQGPAYGYTF.

Only a few counts were recorded for this clonotype. The CDR3 region has the DNA TGTGCCAGCAGCTCGTTTAGGGGTCAAGAGACCCAGTACTTC. Encoded protein: CASSSFRGQETQYF. The genes are TRBV7-2 and TRBJ2-5, with D possibly matching TRBD1 (5 bases). Deletions cut 4 bases from V and 2 bases from J, with 11 bases between. Germline V gene data show CDR1 as SGHTA and CDR2 as FQGNSA. The CDR3 is 14 amino acids.

The chain combines TRBV5-1 with TRBJ2-4; D gene unclear. The end of the DNA aligns better with TRBJ2-7, so the J call may be wrong. The CDR3 totals 12 residues. The germline CDR1 and CDR2 sequences are SGHRS and YFSETQ. CDR3 DNA: TGCGCCAGCAGCTTTCGGAGATACGAGCAGTACTTC. This encodes CASSFRRYEQYF.

The gene calls are TRBV24-1 and TRBJ2-1; D perhaps matches TRBD2 (5 bases). The J call could be wrong; TRBJ2-7 is a better fit for the DNA end. Germline loops: CDR1 KGHDR, CDR2 SFDVKD. This CDR3 contains 15 residues. The CDR3 nucleotides read TGTGCCACCAGTGATCCGGGAAGTCCCTACAATGAGCAGTACTTC. This codes for CATSDPGSPYNEQYF.

The V call is TRBV20-1, the J call TRBJ2-6; the D is unclear. The germline V and J ends were trimmed by 0 bases and 4 bases, with 7 bases remaining between them. Per the germline V gene, CDR1 is DFQATT and CDR2 is SNEGSKA (reference sequence). The CDR3 is 14 amino acids. The CDR3 DNA reads as TGCAGTGCTAGAGACCTCAGGGGGGCCAACGTCCTGACTTTC. Translation: CSARDLRGANVLTF.

The chain has TRBV5-5 and TRBJ2-5; perhaps TRBD2 as D (5 bases). From germline, CDR1 is SGHKS and CDR2 YYEKEE (reference sequence). Trimming pared 4 bases from V and 5 bases from J, leaving 18 bases between. This CDR3 spans 15 amino acids. CDR3 sequence: CASSIRTGVEETQYF. The CDR3 DNA sequence: TGTGCCAGCAGCATCAGGACTGGAGTGGAGGAGACCCAGTACTTC. The complete variable domain, with remaining parts taken from reference TRBV5-5 and TRBJ2-5, reads DAGVTQSPTHLIKTRGQQVTLRCSPISGHKSVSWYQQVLGQGPQFIFQYYEKEERGRGNFPDRFSARQFPNYSSELNVNALLLGDSALYLCASSIRTGVEETQYFGPGTRLLVL.

Worth noting for this clonotype: Because it lacks the conserved phenylalanine or tryptophan at the end, this CDR3 is likely a read error. The chain joins TRBV7-3 to TRBJ2-1; 11 positions agree with TRBD2. This CDR3 has 20 residues. Germline CDR1 is SGHTA and CDR2 is FQGTGA. The trim removed 5 bases at V and 0 bases at J, leaving 15 bases unmatched. The CDR3 protein is CASSPLPGLAARSSYNEQFS. The CDR3 coding sequence is TGTGCCAGCAGCCCCTTACCGGGACTAGCGGCAAGGAGCTCCTACAATGAGCAGTTCTCC.

The chain is built from TRBV4-2 and TRBJ2-6, with TRBD1 as a possible D gene (5 bases). The V end lost 0 bases, the J end lost 2 bases, and 14 bases lay between the germline ends. Germline values: CDR1 LGHNA, CDR2 YNFKEQ. The CDR3 sequence is 18 residues long. CDR3: CASSQDRGSLAGANVLTF. The CDR3 DNA reads TGTGCCAGCAGCCAAGATAGGGGCAGCCTAGCTGGGGCCAACGTCCTGACTTTC.

This clonotype was counted only a few times. The chain has TRBV4-3 and TRBJ2-5, with 7 bases aligning to TRBD1. Germline loops: CDR1 LGHNA, CDR2 YSLEER. Trimming removed 0 bases from V and 1 base from J; junction bases left unmatched: 2. The CDR3 is 15 residues long. In DNA, the CDR3 is TGCGCCAGCAGCCAAGAGGACAGGTCCCAAGAGACCCAGTACTTC. Translating it yields CASSQEDRSQETQYF.

J is TRBJ2-5 and V is TRBV28; weak D call: TRBD1 (6 bases). Looked up from germline, CDR1 is MDHEN and CDR2 is SYDVKM. Trimming removed 2 bases at V and 2 bases at J, with 15 bases between. The CDR3 is 16 residues long. The CDR3 sequence: CASSLDLPGQQETQYF. The CDR3 DNA is TGTGCCAGCAGTTTAGATCTTCCCGGACAGCAAGAGACCCAGTACTTC.

This sequence joins TRBV29-1 and TRBJ1-2; TRBD1 might be the D (6 bases). Trimming stripped 6 bases from V and 4 bases from J, with 12 bases between. The CDR3 sequence is 12 residues long. The germline CDR1 and CDR2 sequences are SQVTM and ANQGSEA. DNA for the CDR3: TGCAGCGTCAGGACAGCCCTCTATGGCTACACCTTC. Its protein product is CSVRTALYGYTF.

In its sample, this clonotype was seen a few times. The chain combines TRBV7-8 with TRBJ2-5; D is possibly TRBD2 (6 bases). The J call is doubtful: the DNA matches TRBJ2-7 better. This CDR3 is 15 amino acids long. Germline CDR1 is SGHVS and CDR2 is FQNEAQ. The CDR3 nucleotides are TGTGCCAGCAGCTGGGGCGGGGATCGAAATTACGAGCAGTACTTC. This translates into CASSWGGDRNYEQYF.

The table lists this clonotype with a few counts. The rearrangement links TRBV9 to TRBJ2-3; 12 positions agree with TRBD2. V lost 3 bases to trimming and J lost 4 bases; unmatched junction nucleotides: 6. CDR3 length: 16 residues. In germline, CDR1 is SGDLS, CDR2 YYNGEE. The CDR3 sequence is CASSAPSGGAPDTQYF. For the CDR3, the DNA is TGTGCCAGCAGCGCACCTAGCGGGGGGGCCCCAGATACGCAGTATTTT.

CDR3 coding DNA: TGTGCCAGCAGCGTAGCGGGGGGGCTTTCCTACGAGCAGTACTTC. Amino acids: CASSVAGGLSYEQYF. The V gene is TRBV6-2 or TRBV6-3, the J gene TRBJ2-7, with 11 bases fitting TRBD2. CDR3 length: 15 residues. Germline V gene data show CDR1 as MNHEY and CDR2 as SVGEGT. V shed 6 bases, J shed 1 base, and the junction held 5 bases outside the gene matches.

V and J are TRBV5-1 and TRBJ2-3; D might be TRBD1 or TRBD2, each matching 5 bases. V lost 4 bases, J lost 2 bases, and 14 bases lay in between. The CDR3 spans 15 residues. Germline V gene sequence: CDR1 SGHRS, CDR2 YFSETQ. In DNA form, the CDR3 reads TGCGCCAGCAGCCCCCTGGTAGGGACCACAGATACGCAGTATTTT. The encoded protein is CASSPLVGTTDTQYF.

This clonotype has a count of ten or more. The chain uses TRBV4-3 and TRBJ2-7; a weak D match, TRBD1 (6 bases). V was trimmed by 4 bases and J by 2 bases, leaving 12 bases between them. The germline gives CDR1 LGHNA, CDR2 YSLEER. The CDR3 loop spans 14 amino acids. CDR3 DNA: TGCGCCAGCAGCCCACTACAGGGCACCTACGAGCAGTACTTC. It specifies CASSPLQGTYEQYF.